This is a list of T cell receptor beta chains from one sample in a study of blood T cell repertoires in COVID-19. Sequenced by immunoSEQ multiplex PCR; TCRdb stores in-frame clones only, minus some. This sample has over 250,000 clones, with approximately 91% found just once. Input material: peripheral blood. The receptors shown here come from a woman aged 60 to 75 with acute or convalescent COVID-19. The CDR3 runs from the conserved cysteine through the conserved F or W. The D gene is left open where the match is weak. The size field is filled for only some rows; it gives once, few, many or a size class.

j_call clone_size v_call d_call cdr3_aa cdr3_nt
TRBJ2-3 once TRBV11-2 TRBD2 CASSLEASGGAIDTQYF TGTGCCAGCAGCTTAGAAGCTAGCGGGGGGGCCATTGATACGCAGTATTTT
TRBJ2-5 . TRBV27 . CASSLSLRYQETQYF TGTGCCAGCAGTTTATCTTTACGGTACCAAGAGACCCAGTACTTC
TRBJ2-3 . TRBV5-1 TRBD1 CASSPTGQGFTDTQYF TGCGCCAGCAGCCCGACTGGACAGGGATTCACAGATACGCAGTATTTT
TRBJ2-2 . TRBV5-1 TRBD1 CASSPGTGVRTGELFF TGCGCCAGCAGCCCCGGGACAGGGGTGCGCACCGGGGAGCTGTTTTTT
TRBJ1-6 . TRBV9 TRBD1 CASSTDRGRGLDSPLHF TGTGCCAGCAGCACTGACAGGGGCAGAGGCCTTGATTCACCCCTCCACTTT
TRBJ1-2 . TRBV4-3 . CASSQEGTRAYGYTF TGCGCCAGCAGCCAAGAAGGAACCAGGGCCTATGGCTACACCTTC
TRBJ1-3 once TRBV3-1/TRBV3-2 . CASSQQLGTRLRGNTIYF TGTGCCAGCAGCCAACAGTTAGGGACCCGACTTCGGGGGAACACCATATATTTT
TRBJ1-1 few TRBV7-2 . CASSFLRDLNTEAFF TGTGCCAGCAGCTTTCTCAGGGACTTGAACACTGAAGCTTTCTTT
TRBJ1-5 . TRBV29-1 TRBD1 CSVELGGGQPQHF TGCAGCGTTGAATTAGGGGGCGGTCAGCCCCAGCATTTT
TRBJ2-7 . TRBV6-5 . CATTSRILYEQYF TGTGCCACCACTAGCCGCATCCTCTACGAGCAGTACTTC
TRBJ2-3 . TRBV4-1 . CASSHSQGLGDTQYF TGCGCCAGCAGCCATAGTCAGGGGTTAGGAGATACGCAGTATTTT
TRBJ2-7 . TRBV28 . CASSLILIEQYF TGTGCCAGCAGTTTGATACTCATAGAGCAGTACTTC
TRBJ1-2 . TRBV7-9 . CASSWMGGGYTF TGTGCCAGCAGCTGGATGGGAGGTGGCTACACCTTC
TRBJ2-5 . TRBV6-4 . CASSDWLIAALSGTQYF TGTGCCAGCAGTGACTGGCTTATTGCGGCCCTTAGTGGGACCCAGTACTTC
TRBJ1-1 . TRBV19 . CASSFSSGFLMNTEAFF TGTGCCAGTAGTTTCTCCTCAGGGTTTCTCATGAACACTGAAGCTTTCTTT
TRBJ2-3 . TRBV24-1 TRBD1 CATSDAGQATDTQYF TGTGCCACCAGTGATGCGGGACAGGCCACAGATACGCAGTATTTT
TRBJ1-6 . TRBV3-1/TRBV3-2 TRBD1 CASSLGQGWSPLHF TGTGCCAGCAGCCTTGGACAGGGGTGGTCACCCCTCCACTTT
TRBJ1-2 . TRBV11-2 . CASSFSTGVYGYTF TGTGCCAGCAGCTTTTCGACAGGAGTCTATGGCTACACCTTC
TRBJ1-4 . TRBV7-9 TRBD1 CASSSRQGAGEKLFF TGTGCCAGCAGCTCGCGACAGGGGGCTGGTGAAAAACTGTTTTTT